This entry concerns a single TCR beta chain. This entry is derived from a study of blood T cell repertoires in COVID-19. Study-level information: Acute and convalescent COVID-19 specimens originated in the United States, Italy and Spain. The analysed material was cDNA or gDNA that came from T cells, B-cell-depleted T cells, or PBMCs.

Authors' processing steps: Scientists estimated how many nucleated cells there were by amplifying reference gene primers. Clones were sequenced by immunoSEQ multiplex PCR, and TCRdb holds only the in-frame ones, with some missing. Clone size and V and J calls were adopted from that table, with D and trimming inferred from the DNA. The table lists 50,000 to 65,000 clones, roughly 80% of them singletons. CDR1 is SGHDT, CDR2 YYEEEE, per germline. This CDR3 is 13 amino acids long. Trimming cost V 5 bases and J 9 bases, with 15 bases left between them. The receptor was isolated from a woman aged 55 to 70 with acute or convalescent COVID-19. The chain has TRBV5-6 and TRBJ1-5; perhaps TRBD1 as D (5 bases). The specimen sequenced was peripheral blood. The CDR3 nucleotides read TGTGCCAGCAGTGTCGGGCCCGGGGGGCCCCAGCATTTT. Translation gives CASSVGPGGPQHF.